Below, 4 T cell receptor beta chains from the same sample are listed, as sequenced in a study of T-cell reconstitution after alpha-beta-depleted transplantation in children. Unique molecular identifiers were built into the TCRbeta library. Each CDR3 protein gets one entry after TCRdb re-called the PCR reads with MiXCR. This sample yields about 400,000 distinct CDR3 sequences, of which over 20% are seen a single time; over 3.5% belongs to the top ten. This specimen was PBMCs from the stem cell graft donor, taken from the stem cell graft. These receptors originate from a human donor who donated a stem cell graft to a child with acute myeloid leukemia.

The genes are TRBV7-2 and TRBJ2-7, with 11 bases lining up with TRBD2. The germline CDR1 and CDR2 sequences are SGHTA and FQGNSA. V shed 4 bases and J 1 base; nucleotides not matched to a gene: 6. The CDR3 totals 16 residues. The CDR3 DNA sequence: TGTGCCAGCAGCTCATCCTCTAGCGGGGGGTCCTACGAGCAGTACTTC. It yields the protein CASSSSSSGGSYEQYF.

V is TRBV2 and J is TRBJ2-1; D is undetermined. V gave up 1 base and J gave up 6 bases, with 7 bases separating them. Germline assignment: CDR1 SNHLY and CDR2 FYNNEI. The CDR3 consists of 13 residues. Here the CDR3 DNA reads TGTGCCAGCAGTGAAGAGGGCTCCAATGAGCAGTTCTTC. Translation gives CASSEEGSNEQFF. The variable domain in full, completed from reference TRBV2 and TRBJ2-1, reads EPEVTQTPSHQVTQMGQEVILRCVPISNHLYFYWYRQILGQKVEFLVSFYNNEISEKSEIFDDQFSVERPDGSNFTLKIRSTKLEDSAMYFCASSEEGSNEQFFGPGTRLTVL.

The chain uses TRBV2 and TRBJ1-1; the match to TRBD1 covers 12 bases. The trim removed 6 bases at V and 4 bases at J, leaving 9 bases unmatched. The germline gives CDR1 SNHLY, CDR2 FYNNEI. CDR3 length: 16 residues. This CDR3 reads CASRGRDRGLGTEAFF. CDR3 bases: TGTGCCAGCAGAGGGAGGGACAGGGGGCTCGGCACTGAAGCTTTCTTT.

V is TRBV4-3 and J is TRBJ2-3; 9 positions agree with TRBD2. V shed 0 bases and J 5 bases; nucleotides not matched to a gene: 9. Looked up from germline, CDR1 is LGHNA and CDR2 is YSLEER. The CDR3 spans 17 residues. The CDR3 region has the DNA TGCGCCAGCAGCCAAGAAGGAAGCGGGAGGAGTGGAGATACGCAGTATTTT. Its translation is CASSQEGSGRSGDTQYF.